This T cell receptor beta chain was profiled in a study of blood T cell repertoires in COVID-19. The method was immunoSEQ multiplex PCR; TCRdb's version includes in-frame clones alone and lacks a portion of them. This table has about 32,000 clones, 93% appearing once. Trimming removed 8 bases at V and 5 bases at J, with 17 bases between. This CDR3 is 14 amino acids long. Germline CDR1 reads SGHDN; CDR2 reads FVKESK. The TCR was taken from a male donor with active COVID-19. The chain is built from TRBV14 and TRBJ2-3, with D perhaps matching TRBD1 (6 bases). Sequenced input: peripheral blood. CDR3 bases: TGTGCCAGCCAGGGGATCGGTGGCATAGATACGCAGTATTTT. Its translation is CASQGIGGIDTQYF.